The present TCR beta chain was sequenced within a study of blood T cell repertoires in COVID-19. As for the study in general: Sources were T cells, B-cell-depleted T cells, or PBMCs; the material itself was cDNA or gDNA.

V was shortened by 5 bases and J by 1 base, with 11 bases between the two germline ends. The germline gives CDR1 LNHDA, CDR2 SQIVND (reference sequence). The CDR3 covers 14 residues. Original processing notes: Amplification of reference gene primers was used by the study to estimate nucleated cell counts. Method: immunoSEQ multiplex PCR; TCRdb's copy keeps in-frame clones and lacks some. The V and J calls and the clone size are those of that table, but D and trimming were determined from the DNA. The data hold around 100,000 clones, with approximately 85% observed a single time. The genes are TRBV19 and TRBJ1-1; unclear D gene. Sequenced material: peripheral blood. The origin of this receptor is a woman aged 55-69 years with COVID-19, enrolled during active disease. CDR3 bases: TGTGCCAGTAGTGTAAGCATGCAGAACACTGAAGCTTTCTTT. Translation gives CASSVSMQNTEAFF.